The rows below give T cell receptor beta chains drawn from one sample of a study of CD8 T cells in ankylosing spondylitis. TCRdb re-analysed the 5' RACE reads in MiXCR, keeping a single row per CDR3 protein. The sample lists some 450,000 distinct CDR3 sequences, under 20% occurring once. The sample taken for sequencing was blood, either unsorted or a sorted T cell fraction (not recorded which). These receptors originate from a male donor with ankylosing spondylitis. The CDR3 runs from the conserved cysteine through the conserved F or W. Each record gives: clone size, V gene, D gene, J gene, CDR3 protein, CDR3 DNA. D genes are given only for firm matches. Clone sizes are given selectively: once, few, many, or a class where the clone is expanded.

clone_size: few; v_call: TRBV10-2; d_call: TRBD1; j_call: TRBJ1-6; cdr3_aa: CASSETGDNSPLHF; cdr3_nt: TGCGCCAGCAGTGAAACAGGGGATAATTCACCCCTCCACTTT
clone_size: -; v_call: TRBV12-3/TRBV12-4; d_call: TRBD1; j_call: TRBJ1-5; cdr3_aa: CASSFSTGANQPQHF; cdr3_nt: TGTGCCAGCAGTTTCTCAACAGGGGCCAATCAGCCCCAGCATTTT
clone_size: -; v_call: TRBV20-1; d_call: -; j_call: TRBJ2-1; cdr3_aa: CSAQIRDEQFF; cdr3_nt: TGCAGTGCACAGATTCGGGATGAGCAGTTCTTC
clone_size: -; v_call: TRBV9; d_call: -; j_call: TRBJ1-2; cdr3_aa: CASSTARRGAGGYTF; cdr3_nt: TGTGCCAGCAGCACCGCCCGTCGGGGGGCCGGCGGCTACACCTTC
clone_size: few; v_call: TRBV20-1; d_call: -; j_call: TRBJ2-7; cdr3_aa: CSAREGGSPYEQYF; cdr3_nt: TGCAGTGCTAGAGAAGGGGGGTCACCCTACGAGCAGTACTTC
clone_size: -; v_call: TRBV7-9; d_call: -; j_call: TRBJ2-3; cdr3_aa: CASSQGVDTQYF; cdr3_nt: TGTGCCAGCAGCCAAGGGGTAGATACGCAGTATTTT
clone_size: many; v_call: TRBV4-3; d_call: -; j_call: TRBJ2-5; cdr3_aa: CASSQVEGTTETQYF; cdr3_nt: TGCGCCAGCAGCCAAGTGGAGGGAACCACGGAGACCCAGTACTTC
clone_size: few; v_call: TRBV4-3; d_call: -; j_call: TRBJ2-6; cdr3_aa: CASSQDLLWGGANVLTF; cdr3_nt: TGCGCCAGCAGCCAAGATCTCCTGTGGGGTGGGGCCAACGTCCTGACTTTC
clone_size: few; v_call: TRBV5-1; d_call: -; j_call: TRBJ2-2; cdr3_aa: CASSVARQGQNTGELFF; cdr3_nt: TGCGCCAGCAGCGTCGCACGGCAGGGCCAGAACACCGGGGAGCTGTTTTTT
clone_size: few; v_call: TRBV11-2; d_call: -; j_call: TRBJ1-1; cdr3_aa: CASSLAYSMNTEAFF; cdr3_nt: TGTGCCAGCAGCTTAGCTTACAGCATGAACACTGAAGCTTTCTTT
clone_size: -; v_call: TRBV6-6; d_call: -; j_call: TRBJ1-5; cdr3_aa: CASAVRDQPQHF; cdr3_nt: TGTGCCAGCGCGGTAAGGGATCAGCCCCAGCATTTT
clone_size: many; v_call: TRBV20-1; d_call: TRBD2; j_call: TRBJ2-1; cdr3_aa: CSARPGTSGGSEQFF; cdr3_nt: TGCAGTGCTAGACCCGGGACTAGCGGGGGTAGTGAGCAGTTCTTC
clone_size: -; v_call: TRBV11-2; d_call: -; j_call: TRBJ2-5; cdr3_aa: CASSLELGRGETQYF; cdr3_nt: TGTGCCAGCAGCTTAGAGTTAGGCAGGGGAGAGACCCAGTACTTC
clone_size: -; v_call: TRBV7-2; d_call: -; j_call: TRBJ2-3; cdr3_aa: CASSLQAGDTQYF; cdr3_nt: TGTGCCAGCAGCCTCCAGGCGGGAGATACGCAGTATTTT
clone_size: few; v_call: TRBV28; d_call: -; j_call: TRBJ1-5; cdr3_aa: CASRRPGRDQPQHF; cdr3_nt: TGTGCCAGCAGACGACCCGGGAGGGATCAGCCCCAGCATTTT
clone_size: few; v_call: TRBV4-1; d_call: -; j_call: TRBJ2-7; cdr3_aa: CASSQEEAYEQYF; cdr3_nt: TGCGCCAGCAGCCAAGAGGAGGCCTACGAGCAGTACTTC
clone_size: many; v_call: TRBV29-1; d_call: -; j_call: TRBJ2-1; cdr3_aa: CSVGGQGNEQFF; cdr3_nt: TGCAGCGTGGGGGGACAAGGGAATGAGCAGTTCTTC
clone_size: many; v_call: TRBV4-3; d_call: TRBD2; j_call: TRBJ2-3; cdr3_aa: CASSQDAAGGPRDTQYF; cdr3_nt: TGCGCCAGCAGCCAAGATGCGGCGGGAGGGCCACGAGATACGCAGTATTTT
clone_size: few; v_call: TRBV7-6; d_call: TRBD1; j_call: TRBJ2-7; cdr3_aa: CASSLMGQGAHYEQYF; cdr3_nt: TGTGCCAGCAGCTTAATGGGACAGGGGGCGCATTACGAGCAGTACTTC
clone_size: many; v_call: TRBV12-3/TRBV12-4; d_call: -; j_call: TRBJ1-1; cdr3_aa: CASSRRQGPNTEAFF; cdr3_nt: TGTGCCAGCAGTCGGAGGCAGGGCCCGAACACTGAAGCTTTCTTT
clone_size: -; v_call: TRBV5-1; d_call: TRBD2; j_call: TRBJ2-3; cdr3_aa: CASSRGLAGGIDTQYF; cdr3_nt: TGCGCCAGCAGCCGCGGACTAGCGGGAGGTATTGATACGCAGTATTTT
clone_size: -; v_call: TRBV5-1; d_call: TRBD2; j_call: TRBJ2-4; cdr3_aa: CASSLELAGKNIQYF; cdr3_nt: TGCGCCAGCAGCTTGGAACTAGCGGGAAAAAACATTCAGTACTTC
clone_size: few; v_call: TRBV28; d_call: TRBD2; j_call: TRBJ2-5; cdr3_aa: CASVSGGQKETQYF; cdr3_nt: TGTGCCAGCGTCAGCGGGGGCCAAAAAGAGACCCAGTACTTC
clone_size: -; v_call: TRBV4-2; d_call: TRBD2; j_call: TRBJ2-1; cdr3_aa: CASSNRRPGRQGFGYNEQFF; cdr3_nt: TGTGCCAGCAGCAACCGCCGGCCCGGGAGGCAGGGTTTCGGGTACAATGAGCAGTTCTTC
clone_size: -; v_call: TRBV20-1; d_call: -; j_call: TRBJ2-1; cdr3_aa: CSASGPWDEQFF; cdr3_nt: TGCAGTGCTAGCGGCCCGTGGGATGAGCAGTTCTTC
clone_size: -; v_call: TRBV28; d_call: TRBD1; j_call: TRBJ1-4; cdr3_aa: CASSTQGPVGEKLFF; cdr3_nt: TGTGCCAGCAGCACACAGGGGCCCGTGGGTGAAAAACTGTTTTTT
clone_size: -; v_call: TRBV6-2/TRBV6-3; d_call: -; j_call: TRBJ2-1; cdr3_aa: CASSPSSGAYNEQFF; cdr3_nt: TGTGCCAGCAGTCCAAGTAGCGGAGCCTACAATGAGCAGTTCTTC
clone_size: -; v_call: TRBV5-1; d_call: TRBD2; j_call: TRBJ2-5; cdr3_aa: CASSLGGRAGGLETQYF; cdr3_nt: TGCGCCAGCAGCTTGGGTGGTAGAGCGGGAGGTTTGGAGACCCAGTACTTC
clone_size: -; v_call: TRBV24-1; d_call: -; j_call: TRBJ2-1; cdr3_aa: CATSDGGAGNNEQFF; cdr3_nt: TGTGCCACCAGTGATGGCGGGGCGGGGAACAATGAGCAGTTCTTC
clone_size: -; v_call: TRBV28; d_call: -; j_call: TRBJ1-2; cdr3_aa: CAALADYGYTF; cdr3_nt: TGTGCCGCCCTGGCCGACTATGGCTACACCTTC
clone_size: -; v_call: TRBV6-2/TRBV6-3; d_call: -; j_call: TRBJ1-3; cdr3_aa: CASSYASSGNTIYF; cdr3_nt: TGTGCCAGCAGTTATGCGTCCTCTGGAAACACCATATATTTT
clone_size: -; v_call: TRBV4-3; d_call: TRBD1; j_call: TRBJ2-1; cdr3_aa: CASSQALGQGLRNEQFF; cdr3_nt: TGCGCCAGCAGCCAAGCATTGGGACAGGGGTTAAGAAATGAGCAGTTCTTC
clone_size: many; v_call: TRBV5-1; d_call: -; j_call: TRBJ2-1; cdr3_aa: CASSLTRGGIGNEQFF; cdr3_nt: TGCGCCAGCAGCTTGACCAGGGGTGGGATTGGCAATGAGCAGTTCTTC
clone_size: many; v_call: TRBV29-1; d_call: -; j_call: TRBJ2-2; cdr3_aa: CSAGRNTGELFF; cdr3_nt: TGCAGCGCCGGACGAAACACCGGGGAGCTGTTTTTT
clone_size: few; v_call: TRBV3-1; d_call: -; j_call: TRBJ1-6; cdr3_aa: CASSQGWGGNSPLHF; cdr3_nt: TGTGCCAGCAGCCAAGGATGGGGAGGGAATTCACCCCTCCACTTT
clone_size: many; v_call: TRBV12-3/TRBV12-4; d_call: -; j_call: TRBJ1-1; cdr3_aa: CASSLQGQYTEAFF; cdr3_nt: TGTGCCAGCAGTTTACAGGGTCAGTACACTGAAGCTTTCTTT
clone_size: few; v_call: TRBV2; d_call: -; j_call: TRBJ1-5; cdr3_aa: CASSNQGREPQHF; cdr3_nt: TGTGCCAGCAGTAACCAGGGGCGCGAGCCCCAGCATTTT